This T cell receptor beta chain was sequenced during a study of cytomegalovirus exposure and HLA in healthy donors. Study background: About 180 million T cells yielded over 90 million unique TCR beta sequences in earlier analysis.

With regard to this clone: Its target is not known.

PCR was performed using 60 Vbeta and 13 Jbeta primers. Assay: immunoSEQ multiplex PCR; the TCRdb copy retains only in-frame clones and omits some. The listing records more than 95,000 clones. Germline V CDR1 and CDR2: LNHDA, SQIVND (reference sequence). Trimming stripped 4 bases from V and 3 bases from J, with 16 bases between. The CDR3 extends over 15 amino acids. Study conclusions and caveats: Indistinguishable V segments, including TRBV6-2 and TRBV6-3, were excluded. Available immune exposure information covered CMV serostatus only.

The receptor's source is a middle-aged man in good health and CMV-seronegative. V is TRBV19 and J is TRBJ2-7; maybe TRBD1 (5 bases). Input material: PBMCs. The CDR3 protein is CASSNRQTLNYEQYF. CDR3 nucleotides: TGTGCCAGTAGTAACCGACAGACCTTGAACTACGAGCAGTACTTC.